One and the same sample provided the 27 T cell receptor beta chains below, sequenced in a study of CD8 T cells in ankylosing spondylitis. TCRdb reprocessed the 5' RACE reads with MiXCR, giving one entry per CDR3 protein. Of 160,000 or so distinct CDR3 sequences in the sample, 9.8% are singletons; the top ten hold less than 15%. What was sequenced was blood, either unsorted or a sorted T cell fraction (not recorded which). These receptors originate from a female donor with ankylosing spondylitis or in good health (not recorded which).

This clonotype was detected ten times or more. CDR3 loop: CSAAGLAGTDTQYF. In nucleotides, the CDR3 is TGCAGTGCCGCAGGACTAGCGGGCACAGATACGCAGTATTTT. This rearrangement joins TRBV20-1 to TRBJ2-3; 10 bases are a match to TRBD2. The germline gives CDR1 DFQATT, CDR2 SNEGSKA (reference sequence). The CDR3 has 14 amino acids. After removal of 6 bases from V and 1 base from J, the junction contained 4 bases not matched to a gene.

This clonotype has a count of ten or more. J is TRBJ2-3 and V is TRBV20-1; D is unclear. Trimming stripped 7 bases from V and 5 bases from J, with 4 bases between. The germline gives CDR1 DFQATT, CDR2 SNEGSKA (reference sequence). The CDR3 runs to 9 residues. This CDR3 reads CSVGDTQYF. CDR3 coding DNA: TGCAGTGTTGGAGATACGCAGTATTTT.

The table lists this clonotype with a few counts. The rearrangement links TRBV25-1 to TRBJ1-2; the D is unclear. V was clipped by 3 bases and J by 4 bases, with 6 bases between them. Germline V CDR1 and CDR2: MGHDK, SYGVNS. The CDR3 spans 12 residues. The CDR3 loop reads CASSDNSYGYTF. As DNA, the CDR3 is TGTGCCAGCAGTGATAACAGCTATGGCTACACCTTC.

This clonotype was observed many times. The V gene is TRBV29-1, the J gene TRBJ2-1; 13 bases are a match to TRBD2. The CDR3 is 16 amino acids. V was pared by 7 bases and J by 2 bases, with 8 bases of the junction left unmatched. Germline V CDR1 and CDR2: SQVTM, ANQGSEA. In DNA form, the CDR3 reads TGCAGCGCACGGACTAGCGGGAGTGCGCCCTACAATGAGCAGTTCTTC. It yields the protein CSARTSGSAPYNEQFF.

This clonotype has just a few counts. The chain carries TRBV7-8 and TRBJ2-3; TRBD2 is a possible D gene (6 bases). The CDR3 runs 15 residues. The germline gives CDR1 SGHVS, CDR2 FQNEAQ. V lost 4 bases and J 2 bases, leaving 13 bases between the germline ends. Written as DNA, the CDR3 is TGTGCCAGCAGCTCCCCGGGACTCCCCACAGATACGCAGTATTTT. Its translation is CASSSPGLPTDTQYF.

The gene calls are TRBV3-1 and TRBJ1-5; D not certain. CDR1 LGHDT and CDR2 YNNKEL come from the germline V gene (reference sequence). The CDR3 extends over 15 amino acids. V shed 5 bases and J shed 0 bases, with 11 bases lying between them. The CDR3 here is CASSDQGGSNQPQHF. The CDR3 DNA reads TGTGCCAGCAGCGATCAAGGCGGTAGCAATCAGCCCCAGCATTTT.

This clonotype was counted between two and nine times. The chain joins TRBV10-3 to TRBJ2-1; 8 bases map to TRBD2. Germline lookup yields CDR1 ENHRY and CDR2 SYGVKD. CDR3 size: 15 residues. The V segment lost 6 bases and the J segment 5 bases; nucleotides outside the gene matches: 9. CDR3 sequence (DNA): TGTGCCATCAGCGGGACTAGAGGTCGGGACAATGAGCAGTTCTTC. Translating gives CAISGTRGRDNEQFF.

This clonotype has more than one count but fewer than ten. The chain has TRBV10-3 and TRBJ1-1; D uncertain. The CDR3 loop spans 14 amino acids. The germline CDR1 and CDR2 sequences are ENHRY and SYGVKD. V lost 4 bases and J 1 base, leaving 10 bases between the germline ends. The DNA of the CDR3 is TGTGCCATCAGTGTCTCGGCGGGGAACACTGAAGCTTTCTTT. It translates to CAISVSAGNTEAFF.

The chain uses TRBV27 and TRBJ2-7; no clear D gene. Germline lookup yields CDR1 MNHEY and CDR2 SMNVEV (reference sequence). CDR3 length: 13 amino acids. The V end lost 2 bases, the J end lost 5 bases, and 10 bases lay between the germline ends. The CDR3 region is CASSLQTADEQYF. CDR3 DNA: TGTGCCAGCAGTTTACAGACCGCCGACGAGCAGTACTTC.

This clonotype was picked up many times. This chain connects TRBV27 to TRBJ2-1; no firm D call. V was shortened by 5 bases and J by 8 bases, with 10 bases between the two germline ends. The CDR3 covers 12 residues. Germline CDR1 reads MNHEY; CDR2 reads SMNVEV (reference sequence). The CDR3 nucleotides are TGTGCCAGCAGTCTCCCTAGTTATGAGCAGTTCTTC. This codes for CASSLPSYEQFF.

This clonotype was detected only a few times. The rearrangement uses TRBV6-2 or TRBV6-3 and TRBJ2-2; D not resolved. The length of the CDR3 is 17 residues. Per germline, CDR1 MNHEY and CDR2 SVGEGT. Trimming cost V 2 bases and J 6 bases, with 19 bases left between them. The CDR3 DNA is TGTGCCAGCAGTTACACCTCCTGGCGGCAGGTGGCCGGGGAGCTGTTTTTT. It specifies CASSYTSWRQVAGELFF.

This clonotype occurred many times. The genes are TRBV7-2 and TRBJ2-7; D tentatively reads TRBD1 or TRBD2 (5 bases each). The CDR3 loop spans 15 amino acids. V lost 1 base to trimming and J lost 3 bases, with 13 bases between them. CDR1 is SGHTA, CDR2 FQGNSA, per germline. The CDR3 region has the DNA TGTGCCAGCAGCTTAGTCAGTTTTGGGGGCTACGAGCAGTACTTC. Protein: CASSLVSFGGYEQYF.

The chain has TRBV27 and TRBJ1-2; 8 nucleotides agree with TRBD1. The junction had 4 bases not matched to a gene; V was cut back by 6 bases and J by 4 bases. The V gene's germline CDR1 is MNHEY and CDR2 SMNVEV (reference sequence). The CDR3 runs to 13 residues. The CDR3 spells CASSRGRGYGYTF. CDR3 DNA: TGTGCCAGCAGCAGGGGGCGCGGCTATGGCTACACCTTC.

This clonotype was counted only a few times. V and J are TRBV9 and TRBJ2-1; 10 bases are shared with TRBD2. Germline V lookup: CDR1 SGDLS, CDR2 YYNGEE. CDR3 length: 14 residues. The ends lost 7 bases at V and 10 bases at J; junction bases unmatched: 11. The CDR3 is CASGMVAGGGEQFF. The CDR3 DNA reads as TGTGCCAGCGGGATGGTAGCGGGAGGCGGGGAGCAGTTCTTC. The full variable domain, completed using reference TRBV9 and TRBJ2-1, is DSGVTQTPKHLITATGQRVTLRCSPRSGDLSVYWYQQSLDQGLQFLIQYYNGEERAKGNILERFSAQQFPDLHSELNLSSLELGDSALYFCASGMVAGGGEQFFGPGTRLTVL.

The V gene is TRBV20-1, the J gene TRBJ1-2; no clear D. The CDR3 sequence is 10 residues long. Germline V lookup: CDR1 DFQATT, CDR2 SNEGSKA (reference sequence). V lost 2 bases and J 6 bases, leaving 4 bases between the germline ends. Here the CDR3 DNA reads TGCAGTGCTAGACAGCATGGCTACACCTTC. This sequence encodes CSARQHGYTF.

The rearrangement joins TRBV4-1 to TRBJ2-5; D ambiguous. Per the germline V gene, CDR1 is MGHRA and CDR2 is YSYEKL. The CDR3 spans 14 residues. Trimming left V 4 bases short and J 2 bases short, with 11 bases between. CDR3 sequence reads: CASSRVGSQETQYF. The CDR3, as DNA: TGCGCCAGCAGCCGGGTGGGAAGTCAAGAGACCCAGTACTTC.

This clonotype appeared a few times. The gene calls are TRBV20-1 and TRBJ2-3; 10 positions agree with TRBD1. Trimming cost V 5 bases and J 11 bases; bases outside gene matches: 13. Per the germline V gene, CDR1 is DFQATT and CDR2 is SNEGSKA (reference sequence). CDR3 length equals 14 residues. Written as DNA, the CDR3 is TGCAGTGCTCCGGACAGGGGGTCCGCAGTCGGGCAGTATTTT. Translation: CSAPDRGSAVGQYF.

This clonotype was counted a few times. This chain uses TRBV7-9 with TRBJ1-1, with D maybe TRBD1 (5 bases). Per the germline V gene, CDR1 is SEHNR and CDR2 is FQNEAQ (reference sequence). V was pared by 10 bases and J by 1 base, with 10 bases between. The CDR3 spans 12 residues. The CDR3 DNA sequence: TGTGCCACCATTGACAGGAACACTGAAGCTTTCTTT. Amino acids: CATIDRNTEAFF.

Points on this clonotype: A much larger clone lies one base from this, so it may be a read error. The chain uses TRBV20-1 and TRBJ2-2; D may be TRBD2 (5 bases). This CDR3 comprises 12 residues. Germline V gene data show CDR1 as DFQATT and CDR2 as SNEGSKA (reference sequence). V was shortened by 3 bases and J by 4 bases, with 6 bases between the two germline ends. As DNA, the CDR3 is TGCAGTGCTAGCGAGGGCACCGGGGAGCTGTTTTTT. It translates to CSASEGTGELFF.

The rearrangement uses TRBV20-1 and TRBJ2-3; the D is unclear. The CDR3 has 16 residues. The germline V gene encodes CDR1 DFQATT and CDR2 SNEGSKA (reference sequence). Trimming stripped 3 bases from V and 3 bases from J, with 19 bases between. CDR3 bases: TGCAGTGCTAGGTCCCGCCTTGTTGGCGAGACAGATACGCAGTATTTT. Its translation is CSARSRLVGETDTQYF.

This sequence joins TRBV7-7 and TRBJ2-3; 9 positions match TRBD2. J was trimmed by 4 bases and V by 5 bases; bases with no gene match: 10. This CDR3 is 16 amino acids long. CDR1 is SSHAT and CDR2 is FNYEAQ in the germline V gene (reference sequence). CDR3 nucleotide sequence: TGTGCCAGCAGCGCCAGCCTAGGACTAGCGCCAGATACGCAGTATTTT. Amino acids: CASSASLGLAPDTQYF.

This clonotype turned up a few times. V usage is TRBV27 and J usage is TRBJ1-2; D call uncertain. Germline CDR1 reads MNHEY; CDR2 reads SMNVEV (reference sequence). This CDR3 spans 13 amino acids. Trimming took 6 bases from V and 5 from J, leaving 13 bases between them. The CDR3 nucleotides are TGTGCCAGCAGGTCTGAACTAGGATATGGCTACACCTTC. This gives the protein CASRSELGYGYTF.

The chain links TRBV15 to TRBJ2-5; TRBD2 matches 10 bases. This CDR3 contains 16 residues. The ends lost 5 bases at V and 1 base at J; junction bases unmatched: 7. In germline, CDR1 is LNHNV, CDR2 YYDKDF (reference sequence). The CDR3 here is CATSGRTSGFQETQYF. CDR3 bases: TGTGCCACCAGCGGGCGGACTAGCGGTTTCCAAGAGACCCAGTACTTC.

This clonotype was detected only a few times. V usage is TRBV10-3 and J usage is TRBJ2-2, with unresolved D. The CDR3 totals 15 residues. Per germline, CDR1 ENHRY and CDR2 SYGVKD. V dropped 6 bases and J dropped 1 base, with 12 bases sitting between them. The CDR3 DNA reads as TGTGCCATCAGGGTCAGTACGGGGAACACCGGGGAGCTGTTTTTT. Translated: CAIRVSTGNTGELFF.

This clonotype has at least ten counts. The J gene is TRBJ2-1, the V gene TRBV12-3 or TRBV12-4; D might be TRBD1 or TRBD2, each matching 5 bases. The V end lost 3 bases, the J end lost 0 bases, and 9 bases lay between the germline ends. The CDR3 totals 15 residues. CDR3 sequence (DNA): TGTGCCAGCAGTTTTGGGGGTTACTCCTACAATGAGCAGTTCTTC. Its translation: CASSFGGYSYNEQFF.

The chain uses TRBV6-5 and TRBJ1-3; D is uncertain. CDR3 length: 14 residues. The V gene lost 4 bases and the J gene lost 0 bases, with 7 bases spanning the gap. CDR1 MNHEY and CDR2 SVGAGI come from the germline V gene. CDR3 residues: CASSSPASGNTIYF. CDR3 in DNA: TGTGCCAGCAGTTCCCCTGCCTCTGGAAACACCATATATTTT.

This clonotype has just a few counts. V usage is TRBV7-6 and J usage is TRBJ2-7, with D perhaps matching TRBD2 (5 bases). V gave up 5 bases and J gave up 0 bases, with 17 bases separating them. CDR1 is SGHVS, CDR2 FNYEAQ, per germline. CDR3 size: 16 residues. As DNA, the CDR3 is TGTGCCAGCAGCCCTAGTTGGCGGGCCTCCTCCTACGAGCAGTACTTC. Protein product: CASSPSWRASSYEQYF.